This TCR beta chain was sequenced in a study of blood T cell repertoires in COVID-19. Study-level background: Acute and convalescent COVID-19 samples came from the United States, Italy and Spain.

As originally analysed: Nucleated cell number was recorded as an estimate derived from reference gene primer amplification. Some clones are missing from TCRdb's copy, which holds only in-frame ones; the method was immunoSEQ multiplex PCR. V, J and clone size are those of that table, while D and trimming were read from the DNA. Found here are fewer than 110,000 clones, approximately 88% of them singletons; the top ten hold 3.5%. The specimen was peripheral blood. The TCR was taken from a woman aged 60-70 years with acute or convalescent COVID-19.

The CDR3 spells CASSLVGGTEAFF. The CDR3 bases are TGTGCCAGCAGTTTAGTAGGGGGCACTGAAGCTTTCTTT. This sequence joins TRBV28 and TRBJ1-1; D perhaps matches TRBD1 (6 bases). Germline CDR1 reads MDHEN; CDR2 reads SYDVKM. This CDR3 has 13 amino acids. Trimming cost V 2 bases and J 4 bases, with 8 bases left between them.